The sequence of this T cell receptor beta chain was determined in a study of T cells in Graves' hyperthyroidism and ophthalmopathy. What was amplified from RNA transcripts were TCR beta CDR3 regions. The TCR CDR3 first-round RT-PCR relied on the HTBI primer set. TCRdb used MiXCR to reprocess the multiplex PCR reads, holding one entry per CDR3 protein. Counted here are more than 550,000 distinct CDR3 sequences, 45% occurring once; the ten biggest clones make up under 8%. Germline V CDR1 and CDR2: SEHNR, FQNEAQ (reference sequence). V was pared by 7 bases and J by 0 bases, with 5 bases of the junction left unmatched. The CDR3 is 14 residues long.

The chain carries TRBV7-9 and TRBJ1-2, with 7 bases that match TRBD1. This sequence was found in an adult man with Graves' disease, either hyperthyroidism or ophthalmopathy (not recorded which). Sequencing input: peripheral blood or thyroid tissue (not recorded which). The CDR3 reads CASTRTGSNYGYTF. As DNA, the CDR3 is TGTGCCAGCACCCGGACAGGATCTAACTATGGCTACACCTTC.